The clone carrying this TCR beta chain was counted between two and nine times. The antigen remains undetermined. Profiled with immunoSEQ multiplex PCR; TCRdb holds only in-frame clones, not every one. The repertoire holds 80,000 or so clones, over 60% seen once, with about 25% in the top ten. The CDR3 totals 18 residues. The germline V gene encodes CDR1 LNHNV and CDR2 YYDKDF (reference sequence). The ends were cut back, 4 bases at V and 0 bases at J, with 21 bases in the middle. This sample stems from a study of T cell responses to AZD1222 COVID-19 vaccine. Notes on the study in general: Spike was spanned by vaccine-associated CD4 TCRs, with dominance at 160-218 and 743-854. Only 6 or 7 people who got AZD1222 tested seropositive at baseline. Reportedly, nearly half of unique spike TCRs recognized epitopes outside B.1.351/B.1.1.7 mutations. Researchers took repertoire samples only after the peak T cell response had come.

Sequencing used peripheral blood, obtained 28 days after the second dose of the MenACWY control vaccine. This TCR derives from an adult who received the MenACWY meningococcal vaccine as a control. This chain uses TRBV15 with TRBJ1-1, with D hard to call. The CDR3 DNA reads as TGTGCCACCAGCAATAAGTTAAGGACCCAGCACTTGAACACTGAAGCTTTCTTT. Its protein is CATSNKLRTQHLNTEAFF.